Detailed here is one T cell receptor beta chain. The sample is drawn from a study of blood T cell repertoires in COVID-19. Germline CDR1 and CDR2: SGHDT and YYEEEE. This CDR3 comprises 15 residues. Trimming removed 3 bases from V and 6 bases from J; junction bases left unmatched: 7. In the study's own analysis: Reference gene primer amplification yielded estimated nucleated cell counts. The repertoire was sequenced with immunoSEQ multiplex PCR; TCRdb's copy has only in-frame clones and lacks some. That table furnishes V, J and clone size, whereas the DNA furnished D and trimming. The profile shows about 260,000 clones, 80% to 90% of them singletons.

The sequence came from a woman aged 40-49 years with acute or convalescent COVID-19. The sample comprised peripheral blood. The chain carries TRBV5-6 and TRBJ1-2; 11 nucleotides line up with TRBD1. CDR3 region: CASSWGTGGINGYTF. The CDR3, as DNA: TGTGCCAGCAGCTGGGGGACAGGGGGTATAAATGGCTACACCTTC.